This entry features one T cell receptor beta chain sequence. Antigen: not known. The source of the sample is a study of post-analysis software for immune sequencing data. Whole-study context: Multiple sclerosis in the patients followed relapsing-remitting, secondary progressive and progressive-relapsing courses. General study points: F-measure co-clustering was strong for batch-matched samples. Relative to controls, patients had five TRBV segments at higher frequency, with TRBV5-6, TRBV5-1 and TRBV20-1 among these.

V shed 2 bases and J 14 bases; nucleotides not matched to a gene: 7. The CDR3 extends over 14 amino acids. Per germline, CDR1 ENHRY and CDR2 SYGVKD. Unique molecular identifiers featured in each of the TCR beta cDNA libraries. Once roughly 0.9 to 11 million T cells were used, roughly 500,000 cDNA molecules resulted. TCRdb re-derived calls from the PCR reads in MiXCR, one entry per CDR3 protein. This table has approximately 630,000 distinct CDR3 sequences, around 60% appearing once. The sample was blood. This TCR was recovered from a girl aged 2-10 years with multiple sclerosis. The chain links TRBV10-3 to TRBJ2-1, with 12 bases matching TRBD2. For the CDR3, the DNA is TGTGCCATCAGTGAGACTAGCGGGGGGCTAACGGAGTTCTTC. Translating gives CAISETSGGLTEFF.